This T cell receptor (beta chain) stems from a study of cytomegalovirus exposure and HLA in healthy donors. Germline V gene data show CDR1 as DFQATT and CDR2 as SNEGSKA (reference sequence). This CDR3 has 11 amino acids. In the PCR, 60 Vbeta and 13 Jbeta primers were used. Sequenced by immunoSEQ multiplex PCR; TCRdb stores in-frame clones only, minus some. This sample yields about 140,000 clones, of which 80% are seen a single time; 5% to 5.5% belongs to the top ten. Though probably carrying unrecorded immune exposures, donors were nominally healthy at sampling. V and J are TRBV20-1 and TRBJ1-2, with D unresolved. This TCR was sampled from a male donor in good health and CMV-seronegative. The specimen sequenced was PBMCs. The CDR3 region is CVGNGDYGYTF. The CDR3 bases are TGCGTGGGGAACGGGGACTATGGCTACACCTTC.